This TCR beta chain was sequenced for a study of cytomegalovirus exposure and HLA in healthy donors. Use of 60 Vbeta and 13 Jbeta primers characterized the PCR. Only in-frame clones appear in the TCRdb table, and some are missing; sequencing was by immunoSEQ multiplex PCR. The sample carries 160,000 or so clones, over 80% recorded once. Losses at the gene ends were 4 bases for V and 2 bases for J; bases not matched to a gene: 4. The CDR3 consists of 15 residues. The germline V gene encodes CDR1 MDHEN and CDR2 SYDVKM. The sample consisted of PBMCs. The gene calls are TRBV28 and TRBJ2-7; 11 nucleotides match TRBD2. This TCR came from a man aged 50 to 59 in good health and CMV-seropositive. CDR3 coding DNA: TGTGCCAGCAGTTCACTAGCGGGGGATACCTACGAGCAGTACTTC. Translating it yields CASSSLAGDTYEQYF. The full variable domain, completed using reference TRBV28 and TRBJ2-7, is DVKVTQSSRYLVKRTGEKVFLECVQDMDHENMFWYRQDPGLGLRLIYFSYDVKMKEKGDIPEGYSVSREKKERFSLILESASTNQTSMYLCASSSLAGDTYEQYFGPGTRLTVT.